This TCR beta chain was sequenced in a study of T cell responses to AZD1222 COVID-19 vaccine. This clone appeared once. Its antigen is not known. Using immunoSEQ multiplex PCR, the repertoire was profiled, and TCRdb retains in-frame clones only, with some absent. The sample has approximately 88,000 clones; around nine tenths are singletons. Study results and limitations: Females made up more of the donors, who were largely white British, and clonal diversity may have come out too low. Sampling that yielded the repertoires occurred only after the peak T cell response. Reports say nearly half of spike-specific TCRs go after unmutated variant regions. The number of AZD1222 recipients seropositive at baseline was only five or six.

The receptor's source is an adult who received the AZD1222 COVID-19 vaccine. The sequencing used peripheral blood, collected 28 days after the second AZD1222 dose.

In DNA, the CDR3 is TGTGCCAGCAGCATCACGGGACTTGGGGACGAGCAGTACTTC. Translation: CASSITGLGDEQYF. V gene TRBV9 combines with J gene TRBJ2-7; D perhaps matches TRBD2 (6 bases). The CDR3 consists of 14 residues. Germline-derived CDR1 and CDR2 are SGDLS and YYNGEE. The ends were cut back, 4 bases at V and 5 bases at J, with 16 bases in the middle.